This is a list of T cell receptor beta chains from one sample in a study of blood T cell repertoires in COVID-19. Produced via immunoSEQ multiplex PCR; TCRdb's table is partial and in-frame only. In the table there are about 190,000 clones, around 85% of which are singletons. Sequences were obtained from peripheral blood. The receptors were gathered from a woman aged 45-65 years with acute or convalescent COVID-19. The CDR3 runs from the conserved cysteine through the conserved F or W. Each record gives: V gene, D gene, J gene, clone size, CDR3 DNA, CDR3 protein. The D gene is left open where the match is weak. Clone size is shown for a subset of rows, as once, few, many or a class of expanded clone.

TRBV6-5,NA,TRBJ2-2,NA,TGTGCCAGCACCGGGACTTCCGGGGAGCTGTTTTTT,CASTGTSGELFF
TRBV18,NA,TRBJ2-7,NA,TGTGCCAGCTCACCAGGATCAGGACAGAGGTACGAGCAGTACTTC,CASSPGSGQRYEQYF
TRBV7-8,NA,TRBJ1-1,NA,TGTGCCAGCAGCTCCCGGGACACGAACACTGAAGCTTTCTTT,CASSSRDTNTEAFF
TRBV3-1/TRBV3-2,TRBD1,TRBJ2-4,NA,TGTGCCAGCAGCCAAGAATATGGACAGGGATTAGCCAAAAACATTCAGTACTTC,CASSQEYGQGLAKNIQYF
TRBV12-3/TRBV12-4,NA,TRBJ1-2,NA,TGTGCCAGCAGCCCCCGGGTAGATGGCTACACCTTC,CASSPRVDGYTF
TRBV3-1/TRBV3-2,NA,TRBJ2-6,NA,TGTGCCAGCAGCCAGGCAGGGGCTGGGGCCAACGTCCTGACTTTC,CASSQAGAGANVLTF
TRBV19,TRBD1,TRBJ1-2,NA,TGTGCCAGTAGTCTGGGGGACAGAGTTTATGGCTACACCTTC,CASSLGDRVYGYTF
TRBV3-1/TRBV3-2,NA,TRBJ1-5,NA,TGTGCCAGCAGCCAAGATCTAAGGGGTCAGCCCCAGCATTTT,CASSQDLRGQPQHF
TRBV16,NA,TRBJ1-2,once,TGTGCCAGCACGATGGGCGTCGGTCCAAACTATGGCTACACCTTC,CASTMGVGPNYGYTF
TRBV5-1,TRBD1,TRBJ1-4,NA,TGCGCCAGCAGTGGCGGGACAGGAGGTGAAAAACTGTTTTTT,CASSGGTGGEKLFF
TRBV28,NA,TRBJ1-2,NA,TGTGCCAGCAGTTTATCGTGGGGACTGGGTGATGGCTACACCTTC,CASSLSWGLGDGYTF
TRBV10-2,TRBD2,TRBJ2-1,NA,TGCGCCAGCACCCAATCCGGGACTAGCGGGAGAGGAAAGTTCTTC,CASTQSGTSGRGKFF
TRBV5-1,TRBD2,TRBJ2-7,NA,TGCGCCAGCAGCAGAGGTACTAGCGGGGGAAGGGATCAGTACTTC,CASSRGTSGGRDQYF
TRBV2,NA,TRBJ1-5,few,TGTGCCAGCAGGCAACAGTTACCGCCCCAGCATTTT,CASRQQLPPQHF
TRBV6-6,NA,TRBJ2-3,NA,TGTGCCAGCAGTTATCGACAGGCCACAGATACGCAGTATTTT,CASSYRQATDTQYF
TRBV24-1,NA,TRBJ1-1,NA,TGTGCCACCAGTGACGGTCTTCAGGGCGGAATAACTGAAGCTTTCTTT,CATSDGLQGGITEAFF
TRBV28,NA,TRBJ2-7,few,TGTGCCAGCAGTTTAAGCGGCGAACTTAGCGAGCAGTACTTC,CASSLSGELSEQYF
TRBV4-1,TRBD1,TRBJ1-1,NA,TGCGCCAGCAGTGGATTGGGACAGGGCGTCACTGAAGCTTTCTTT,CASSGLGQGVTEAFF
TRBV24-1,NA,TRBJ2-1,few,TGTGCCACCAGTGATTTGTCGGACAGTATGTACAATGAGCAGTTCTTC,CATSDLSDSMYNEQFF
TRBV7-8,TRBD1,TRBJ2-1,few,TGTGCCAGCAGCTTAGACGGACAGGGGGCATTGGGGCAGTTCTTC,CASSLDGQGALGQFF
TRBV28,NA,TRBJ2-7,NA,TGTGCCAGCAGAAGGGGAAGGAGCGACGAGCAGTACTTC,CASRRGRSDEQYF
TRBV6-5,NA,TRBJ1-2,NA,TGTGCCAGCAGTTACTTGAACGGGGGCTACACCTTC,CASSYLNGGYTF
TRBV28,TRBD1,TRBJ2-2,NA,TGTGCCAGCAGTTCCCGGGACAGGCGTACCGGGGAGCTGTTTTTT,CASSSRDRRTGELFF
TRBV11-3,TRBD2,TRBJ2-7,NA,TGTGCCAGCAGCCCTTTTGGAGCGGGGGCCTCCTACGAGCAGTACTTC,CASSPFGAGASYEQYF
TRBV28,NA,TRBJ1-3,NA,TGTGCCAGCAGTGGGGCGTACAGGTCCGGAAACACCATATATTTT,CASSGAYRSGNTIYF
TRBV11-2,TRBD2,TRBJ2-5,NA,TGTGCCAGCAGCGAAGGGAGCGGGAGGGAAGAGACCCAGTACTTC,CASSEGSGREETQYF
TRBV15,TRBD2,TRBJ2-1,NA,TGTGCCACCAGCAGGGGGATTAGCGGGGGTATTCACAATGAGCAGTTCTTC,CATSRGISGGIHNEQFF
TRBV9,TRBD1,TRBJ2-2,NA,TGTGCCAGCAGCGTAGTCCAGGGGGCTACCGGGGAGCTGTTTTTT,CASSVVQGATGELFF
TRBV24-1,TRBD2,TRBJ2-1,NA,TGTGCCACCAGTGATTGGACTAGCGGGAGCGATGAGCAGTTCTTC,CATSDWTSGSDEQFF
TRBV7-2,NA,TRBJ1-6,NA,TGTGCCAGCAGCTTAGGGTCTAGGGGCCGTAATTCACCCCTCCACTTT,CASSLGSRGRNSPLHF
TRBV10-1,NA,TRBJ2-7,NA,TGCGCCAGCAGCCCCGACTGGAGCTACGAGCAGTACTTC,CASSPDWSYEQYF
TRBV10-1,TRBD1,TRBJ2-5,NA,TGCGCCAGCAGCGACAGGGAGCCTGGTGGGACCCAGTACTTC,CASSDREPGGTQYF
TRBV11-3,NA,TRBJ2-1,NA,TGTGCCAGCAGCCGGGCCGGGGGGCGTTACAATGAGCAGTTCTTC,CASSRAGGRYNEQFF
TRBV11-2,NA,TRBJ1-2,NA,TGTGCCAGCAGCTTCGGTACAGCGGCGACTAGGGGCTACACCTTC,CASSFGTAATRGYTF
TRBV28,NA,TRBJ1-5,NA,TGTGCCAGCAGTTCCTCTCGACCTCTTGGGGAGATCCATAGCAATCAGCCCCAGCATTTT,CASSSSRPLGEIHSNQPQHF
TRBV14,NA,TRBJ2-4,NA,TGTGCCAGCAGCCAAGTGGGGGGTCTAGCCAAAAACATTCAGTACTTC,CASSQVGGLAKNIQYF
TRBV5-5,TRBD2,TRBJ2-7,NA,TGTGCCAGCAGCCCGCGGGAGGGCCCCTACGAGCAGTACTTC,CASSPREGPYEQYF
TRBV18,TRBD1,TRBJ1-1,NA,TGTGCCAGCTCCTTCCAGGGGGGCGGAAACACTGAAGCTTTCTTT,CASSFQGGGNTEAFF
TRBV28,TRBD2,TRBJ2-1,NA,TGTGCCAGCAGTTCCGGAGGGACTAGCTTCAATGAGCAGTTCTTC,CASSSGGTSFNEQFF
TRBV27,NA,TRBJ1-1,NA,TGTGCCAGCAGTTCGGGGGGTATCGGGCAGGGAACTGAAGCTTTCTTT,CASSSGGIGQGTEAFF
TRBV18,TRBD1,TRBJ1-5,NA,TGTGCCAGCTCACCTTCGTCCGGGACAGGGGGCAATCAGCCCCAGCATTTT,CASSPSSGTGGNQPQHF
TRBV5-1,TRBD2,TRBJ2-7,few,TGCGCCAGCAGCGCGGGACTAGACTACGAGCAGTACTTC,CASSAGLDYEQYF
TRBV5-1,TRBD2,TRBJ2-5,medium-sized,TGCGCCAGCAGCCTGACTAGCGGGAGTTCAGAGACCCAGTACTTC,CASSLTSGSSETQYF
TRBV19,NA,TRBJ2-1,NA,TGTGCCAGTAGCCGAGGGAATGAGCAGTTCTTC,CASSRGNEQFF
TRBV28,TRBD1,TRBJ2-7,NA,TGTGTACTAGGGGGACAGGGGGCGAGAGAGCAGTACTTC,CVLGGQGAREQYF
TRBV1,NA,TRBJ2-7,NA,TGCACCAGCAGCCCGGGAGGGGTTTCCTACGAGCAGTACTTC,CTSSPGGVSYEQYF
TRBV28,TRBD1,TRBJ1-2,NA,TGTGCCAGCAGTTCGGACAGGGGAAGAGATTGGTCCGGTGGCTACACCTTC,CASSSDRGRDWSGGYTF
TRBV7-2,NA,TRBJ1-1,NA,TGTGCCAGCAGCTTAGAATCAGGGCAGAGGGCTTTCTTT,CASSLESGQRAFF
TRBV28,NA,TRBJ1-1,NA,TGTGCCAGCAGTCTCCGTCACACTGAAGCTTTCTTT,CASSLRHTEAFF
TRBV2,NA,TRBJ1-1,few,TGTGCCAGCACTAAGGACGTCGGGGGGCGGAGCACTGAAGCTTTCTTT,CASTKDVGGRSTEAFF
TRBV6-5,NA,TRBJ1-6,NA,TGTGCCAGTTGGGGCCCCCTGGGATCACCCCTCCACTTT,CASWGPLGSPLHF
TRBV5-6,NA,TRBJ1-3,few,TGTGCCAGCAGCTTGAGGACGGGAGGGGGAGGCGGAAACACCATATATTTT,CASSLRTGGGGGNTIYF
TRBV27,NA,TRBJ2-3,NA,TGTGCCAGCAGTTTCCAGCGGGGCACAGATACGCAGTATTTT,CASSFQRGTDTQYF
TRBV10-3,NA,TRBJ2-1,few,TGTGCCAGCCAGATGACTAGTTTCTATGAGCAGTTCTTC,CASQMTSFYEQFF